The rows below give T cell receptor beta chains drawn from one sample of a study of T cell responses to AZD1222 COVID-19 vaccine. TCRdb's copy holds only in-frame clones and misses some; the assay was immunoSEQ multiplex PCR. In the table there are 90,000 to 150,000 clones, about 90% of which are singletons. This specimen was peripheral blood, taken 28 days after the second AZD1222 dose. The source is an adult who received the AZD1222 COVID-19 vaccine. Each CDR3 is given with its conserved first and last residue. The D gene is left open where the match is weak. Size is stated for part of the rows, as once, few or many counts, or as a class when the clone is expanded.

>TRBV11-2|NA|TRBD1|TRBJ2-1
TGTGCCAGCAGCTTAGATTTGAGTAGGACAGGGCAGTTCTTC
CASSLDLSRTGQFF
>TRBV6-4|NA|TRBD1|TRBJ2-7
TGTGCCAGCAGTGACTCGGACAGGGGCGAGCAGTACTTC
CASSDSDRGEQYF
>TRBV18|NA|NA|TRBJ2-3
TGTGCCAGCTCATCCACAGATACGCAGTATTTT
CASSSTDTQYF
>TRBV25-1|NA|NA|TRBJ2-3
TGTGCCAGCAGTGACAGGGGTTACACAGATACGCAGTATTTT
CASSDRGYTDTQYF
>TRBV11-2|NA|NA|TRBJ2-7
TGTGCCAGCAGCGCCTGGACTACCTACATGACCTCGAAGATCTACGAGCAGTACTTC
CASSAWTTYMTSKIYEQYF
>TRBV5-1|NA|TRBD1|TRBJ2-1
TGCGCCAGCAGCAGGGACAGTCCACCAAGCAATGAGCAGTTCTTC
CASSRDSPPSNEQFF
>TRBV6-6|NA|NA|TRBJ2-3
TGTGCCAGCAGTAAAACAGGTCTCGCTACTGCGCAGTATTTT
CASSKTGLATAQYF
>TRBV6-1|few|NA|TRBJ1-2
TGTGCCAGCAGTGAAAGGTCGAACTATGGCTACACCTTC
CASSERSNYGYTF
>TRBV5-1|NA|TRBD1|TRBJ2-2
TGCGCCAGCAGCTCGGGACAGAAGAACACCGGGGAGCTGTTTTTT
CASSSGQKNTGELFF
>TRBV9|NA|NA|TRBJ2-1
TGTGCCAGCAGCCCCCGGGTCCTCGGGGATGAGCAGTTCTTC
CASSPRVLGDEQFF
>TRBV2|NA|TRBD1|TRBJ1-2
TGTGCCAGCAGCCGACAGGGGGACAACTATGGCTACACCTTC
CASSRQGDNYGYTF
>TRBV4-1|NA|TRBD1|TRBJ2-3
TGCGCCAGCAGCCCGGGGACAGTCCCTAGCACAGATACGCAGTATTTT
CASSPGTVPSTDTQYF
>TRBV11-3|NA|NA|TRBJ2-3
TGTGCCAGCAGCTCTAGCACAGATACGCAGTATTTT
CASSSSTDTQYF
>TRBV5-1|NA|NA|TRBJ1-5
TGCGCCAGCAGCTTGGAGGGGACCAATCAGCCCCAGCATTTT
CASSLEGTNQPQHF
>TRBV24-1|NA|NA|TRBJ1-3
TGTGCCACCAGTGATACGACTGGAAACACCATATATTTT
CATSDTTGNTIYF
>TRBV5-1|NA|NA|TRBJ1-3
TGCGCCAGCAGCCCCAGCGAAGGGGTGAGCGGAAACACCATATATTTT
CASSPSEGVSGNTIYF
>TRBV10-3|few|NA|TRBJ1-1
TGTGCCATCAGTGAGAACTCGGGTGACACTGAAGCTTTCTTT
CAISENSGDTEAFF
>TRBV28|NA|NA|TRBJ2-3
TGTGCCATCACTCGAGGGGCCCCCCAGTCAGGTACGCAGTATTTT
CAITRGAPQSGTQYF
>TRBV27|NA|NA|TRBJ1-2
TGTGCCAGCAGTTTCGCGGTTCCGGAGGGAGGTTATGGCTACACCTTC
CASSFAVPEGGYGYTF
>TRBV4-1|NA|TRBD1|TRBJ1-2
TGCGCCAGCAGCCAACCCACCGGGACAGGGTATATTGGCTACACCTTC
CASSQPTGTGYIGYTF
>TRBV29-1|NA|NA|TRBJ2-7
TGCAGCGTTGAAGACAGCCATCCACCTTACGAGCAGTACTTC
CSVEDSHPPYEQYF
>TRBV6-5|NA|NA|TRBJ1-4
TGTGCCAGCCGGAGGGGGGTAACTAATGAAAAACTGTTTTTT
CASRRGVTNEKLFF
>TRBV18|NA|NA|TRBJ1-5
TGTGCCAGCTCACCATCGGGACACCCGAATCAGCCCCAGCATTTT
CASSPSGHPNQPQHF
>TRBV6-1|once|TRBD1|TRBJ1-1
TGTGCCAGCAGTCAAGACCTGACAGGGATGAACACTGAAGCTTTCTTT
CASSQDLTGMNTEAFF
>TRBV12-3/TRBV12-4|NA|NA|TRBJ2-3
TGTGCCAGCCGTCCGGGTAGCACAGATACGCAGTATTTT
CASRPGSTDTQYF
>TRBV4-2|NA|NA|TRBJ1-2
TGTGCCAGCAGCCCGGGGGGGAGTGGCTATGGCTACACCTTC
CASSPGGSGYGYTF
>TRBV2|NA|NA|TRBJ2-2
TGTGCCAGCAGTGGGCAGGTGACCACCGGGGAGCTGTTTTTT
CASSGQVTTGELFF
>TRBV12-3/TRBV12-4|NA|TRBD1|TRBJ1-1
TGTGCCAGCAGTTTGGACAGGGGGACTGAAGCTTTCTTT
CASSLDRGTEAFF
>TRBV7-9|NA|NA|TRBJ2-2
TGTGCCAGCAGCTTACACGGGGGGCCTATCGGGGAGCTGTTTTTT
CASSLHGGPIGELFF
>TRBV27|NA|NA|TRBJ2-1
TGTGCCAGCAGCCTTAGCCCAGTCAATGAGCAGTTCTTC
CASSLSPVNEQFF
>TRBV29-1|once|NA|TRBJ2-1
TGCAGCGTTGGTCGTAGCGGCAATGAGCAGTTCTTC
CSVGRSGNEQFF
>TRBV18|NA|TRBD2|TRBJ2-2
TGTGCCAGCTCACAGCTAGCGGAGGGAGCCGGGGAGCTGTTTTTT
CASSQLAEGAGELFF
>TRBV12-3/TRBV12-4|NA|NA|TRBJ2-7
TGTGCCAGCTTGGCAGAGAGCTCCTACGAGCAGTACTTC
CASLAESSYEQYF
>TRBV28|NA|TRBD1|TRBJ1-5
TGTGCCAGCAGTTCTGGTAGGTGGACAGGGAGCTTCAATCAGCCCCAGCATTTT
CASSSGRWTGSFNQPQHF
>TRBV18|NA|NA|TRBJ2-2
TGTGCCAGCTCACCACGGAGGAACACCGGGGAGCTGTTTTTT
CASSPRRNTGELFF
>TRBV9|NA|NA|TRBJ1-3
TGTGCCAGCAGCGTAGATAGCGGGGGTGGAAACACCATATATTTT
CASSVDSGGGNTIYF
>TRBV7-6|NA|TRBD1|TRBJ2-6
TGTGCCAGCAGCGCCAGACGTTTGGGACAGGGCTTTACTGGGGCCAACGTCCTGACTTTC
CASSARRLGQGFTGANVLTF
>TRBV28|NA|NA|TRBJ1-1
TGTGCCAGCGGAGGGACGCCCTTCAGTCAAGCTTTCTTT
CASGGTPFSQAFF
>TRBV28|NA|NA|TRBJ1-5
TGTGCCACCCTTCCGGCACGAGGTGGTCAGCCCCAGCATTTT
CATLPARGGQPQHF
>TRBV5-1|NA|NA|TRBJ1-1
TGCGCCAGCAGCTTGTTAGGGCAGGAGATCACTGAAGCTTTCTTT
CASSLLGQEITEAFF
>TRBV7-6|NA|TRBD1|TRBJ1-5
TGTGCCAGCAGCCGAGACCGTACCACAGGGGGCAGCAATCAGCCCCAGCATTTT
CASSRDRTTGGSNQPQHF
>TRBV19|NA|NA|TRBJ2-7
TGTGCCAGTAGTGTAGAATTACAGGGATCAATCTACGAGCAGTACTTC
CASSVELQGSIYEQYF
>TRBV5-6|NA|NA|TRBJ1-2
TGTGCCAGCAGCCTCGGACGCGATGGGCACACCTTC
CASSLGRDGHTF
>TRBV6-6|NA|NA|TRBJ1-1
TGTGCCAGCAGTCTTGGATTTGAAGCTTTCTTT
CASSLGFEAFF
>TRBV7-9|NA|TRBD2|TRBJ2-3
TGTGCCAGCAGCCCACGCTTAGCGGGGGGAGCGTTGGTAGGTACGCAGTATTTT
CASSPRLAGGALVGTQYF
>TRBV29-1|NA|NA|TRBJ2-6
TGCAGCGTTGTTTCAGGGGCTGGGGCCAACGTCCTGACTTTC
CSVVSGAGANVLTF
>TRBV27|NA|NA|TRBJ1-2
TGTGCCAGCAGCAAAGGAGGGGGCTATGGCTACACCTTC
CASSKGGGYGYTF
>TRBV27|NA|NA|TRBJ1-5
TGTGCCAGCAATTGGCAGGGAAGCAATCAGCCCCAGCATTTT
CASNWQGSNQPQHF
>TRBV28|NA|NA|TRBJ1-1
TGTGCCAGCAGTTCTGGGTTGGCTGAAGCTTTCTTT
CASSSGLAEAFF
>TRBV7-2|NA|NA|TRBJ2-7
TGTGCCAGCAGCCCAAGTCGGGCAAGCTCCTACGAGCAGTACTTC
CASSPSRASSYEQYF
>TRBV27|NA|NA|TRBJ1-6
TGTGCCAGCAGATTCCTAGGACAGAATAATTCACCCCTCCACTTT
CASRFLGQNNSPLHF